A selection of T cell receptor beta chains follows, all from one sample in a study of blood T cell repertoires in COVID-19. Sequencing was performed with immunoSEQ multiplex PCR; in TCRdb, only in-frame clones are kept and a portion is missing. The data contain more than 300,000 clones, roughly 89% of them singletons. The sample was PBMCs or T cells enriched from blood (not recorded which). These receptors all stem from a woman aged 25 to 45 who had recovered from COVID-19. Both conserved end residues are part of each CDR3. D genes are given only for firm matches.

J gene,D gene,V gene,CDR3 protein
TRBJ2-1,-,TRBV11-3,CASSPQGGDNEQFF
TRBJ1-1,TRBD1,TRBV19,CASSGTGDTEAFF
TRBJ2-3,-,TRBV21-1,CASRGLPYTDTQYF
TRBJ2-7,TRBD1,TRBV10-3,CAIKDRDQYEQYF
TRBJ2-1,TRBD2,TRBV6-6,CASSHRLVFSGSFRNEQFF
TRBJ2-1,TRBD2,TRBV4-3,CASSQVLSPPLAGAGNEQFF
TRBJ1-2,-,TRBV19,CASIRRGNQVPYGYTF
TRBJ2-7,-,TRBV21-1,CASSNGCVRRRSYEQYF
TRBJ2-7,-,TRBV15,CATSRDFGEYEQYF
TRBJ2-3,-,TRBV5-1,CASCTGQPMDTQYF
TRBJ1-1,-,TRBV5-5,CASSRTDEAFF
TRBJ1-2,-,TRBV2,CASSDSGGFNYGYTF
TRBJ2-1,-,TRBV5-4,CASSLSPTSVNNEQFF
TRBJ2-7,TRBD1,TRBV3-1/TRBV3-2,CASSLLSLGTGFYEQYF
TRBJ2-1,TRBD2,TRBV7-9,CASSPLSSGIGEQFF
TRBJ2-2,-,TRBV4-3,CASSQRPESGELFF
TRBJ1-1,-,TRBV21-1,CASSKVQGAQNTEAFF
TRBJ1-1,-,TRBV28,CASSRLQGLNTEAFF
TRBJ1-1,-,TRBV6-5,CASGTGGVSEAFF
TRBJ2-1,TRBD1,TRBV24-1,CATSNPRDRGTNEQFF
TRBJ1-1,TRBD1,TRBV7-2,CASRFRTGGAPEAFF
TRBJ1-2,-,TRBV7-9,CASSSTKMGGGYGYTF
TRBJ2-3,TRBD2,TRBV14,CASSRLAGRDTQYF
TRBJ1-2,-,TRBV19,CASSIVPPRAYGYTF
TRBJ2-5,-,TRBV5-8,CASSPWGKGRETQYF
TRBJ2-7,TRBD1,TRBV11-2,CASSLDLMGQGVYEQYF
TRBJ1-5,TRBD1,TRBV19,CASSILYGQGGLPQHF
TRBJ2-3,TRBD1,TRBV6-1,CASSEGQGAKIDTQYF
TRBJ1-1,-,TRBV4-3,CASSQDRAVDTEAFF
TRBJ2-7,-,TRBV15,CATSRVGNVEQYF
TRBJ1-2,TRBD1,TRBV7-8,CASSSLKTGRLTNYGYTF
TRBJ2-5,TRBD2,TRBV14,CASSQGSSGSRETQYF
TRBJ2-5,-,TRBV2,CASRASGGLETQYF
TRBJ2-7,TRBD2,TRBV7-9,CASSQKTSGAKYEQYF
TRBJ2-4,TRBD2,TRBV27,CASSLDAGGGENIQYF
TRBJ2-4,TRBD1,TRBV5-1,CASSVDRVKNIQYF
TRBJ1-2,-,TRBV3-1/TRBV3-2,CASSQDLAGNYGYTF
TRBJ2-7,TRBD2,TRBV11-2,CASSLMTSGSGEQYF
TRBJ2-7,-,TRBV7-2,CASSLIPPGASDPYEQYF
TRBJ2-2,TRBD1,TRBV4-3,CASSQDSAGGNTGELFF
TRBJ2-5,TRBD1,TRBV10-2,CASTSGQGISGETQYF
TRBJ2-1,-,TRBV4-1,CASSQDKLGTEQFF
TRBJ2-3,TRBD2,TRBV7-3,CASSPRTSATDTQYF
TRBJ1-5,-,TRBV28,CASSPPHENQPQHF
TRBJ1-1,-,TRBV2,CASILGGQPNTEAFF
TRBJ2-3,TRBD1,TRBV10-3,CAIRMDRGRPDTQYF
TRBJ1-2,TRBD1,TRBV27,CASSAETGVGYTF
TRBJ1-2,TRBD1,TRBV18,CASSPRQGAGYTF
TRBJ1-2,-,TRBV29-1,CSARPGGDYGYTF